A single sample is the source of the 5 T cell receptor beta chains below, sequenced in a study of molecular identifiers for immune sequencing clone quantification. TCRdb recomputed calls from the PCR reads with MiXCR, one row per CDR3 protein. Of around 94,000 distinct CDR3 sequences detected, under 40% appear once; the ten largest clones hold 9.7%. Sequences were obtained from naive CD8+ T cells from blood, with Jurkat cell RNA spiked in. Subset indicated: FACS-sorted CD8+CD4-CCR7+CD45RA+ naive T cells. The receptor set was obtained from a human donor in good health. Some libraries in this study had Jurkat cell RNA spiked in.

The sample holds a few counts of this clonotype. The gene calls are TRBV7-9 and TRBJ2-2; D is possibly TRBD2 (6 bases). Trimming took 3 bases from V and 5 from J, leaving 13 bases between them. This CDR3 has 15 residues. Looked up from germline, CDR1 is SEHNR and CDR2 is FQNEAQ (reference sequence). The CDR3 protein is CASSFNPAGTGELFF. The CDR3 DNA is TGTGCCAGCAGCTTCAATCCCGCGGGGACCGGGGAGCTGTTTTTT.

The sample holds a few counts of this clonotype. CDR3 sequence (DNA): TGTGCCAGCAGCCCAGATCGAAAACAAGAGTTCTTC. Its protein product is CASSPDRKQEFF. The chain combines TRBV13 with TRBJ2-1; D ambiguous. The CDR3 length is 12 residues. Germline CDR1 is PRHDT and CDR2 is FYEKMQ (reference sequence). Trimming shortened V by 5 bases and J by 14 bases, and 16 bases separated the two germline ends. Combining the CDR3 with reference TRBV13 and TRBJ2-1 gives the whole variable domain AAGVIQSPRHLIKEKRETATLKCYPIPRHDTVYWYQQGPGQDPQFLISFYEKMQSDKGSIPDRFSAQQFSDYHSELNMSSLELGDSALYFCASSPDRKQEFFGPGTRLTVL.

For this clonotype: Just one base apart from a much larger clone, this may be a read error. The chain is built from TRBV29-1 and TRBJ1-1; no clear D. CDR1 SQVTM and CDR2 ANQGSEA come from the germline V gene. V lost 4 bases to trimming and J lost 6 bases, with 9 bases between them. The CDR3 length is 11 residues. The CDR3 sequence: CSVAKDAEAFF. The CDR3 DNA follows: TGCAGCGTTGCTAAGGACGCTGAAGCTTTCTTT.

This clonotype occurred once. It is likely a read error, because the conserved phenylalanine at the end of the CDR3 is missing. This rearrangement joins TRBV4-3 to TRBJ2-7; TRBD2 aligns across 7 bases. The V and J ends lost 1 base and 2 bases, in that order; junction bases with no gene match: 5. The CDR3 runs to 15 residues. In germline, CDR1 is LGHNA, CDR2 YSLEER. CDR3 sequence: CASSQGRGVPYEQYL. CDR3 DNA: TGCGCCAGCAGCCAAGGCCGGGGGGTCCCCTACGAGCAGTACCTC.

This clonotype was observed a few times. V usage is TRBV27 and J usage is TRBJ2-7; tentatively, D is TRBD2 (5 bases). Trimming cost V 7 bases and J 5 bases, with 15 bases left between them. The germline V gene encodes CDR1 MNHEY and CDR2 SMNVEV (reference sequence). This CDR3 has 13 residues. The CDR3 sequence is CASKDLAGHEQYF. The CDR3 nucleotides are TGTGCCAGCAAGGACCTAGCTGGGCACGAGCAGTACTTC.